This TCR beta chain derives from a study of T cell repertoires in cytomegalovirus infection. This clonotype has a count of ten or more. Its antigen remains unidentified. The study, taken as a whole, reports: People with CMV and the relevant HLA were identified by cumulative public TCR beta family frequency. Across the ex vivo response, the dominant clonotypes were HLA-C-restricted CMV-specific TCR beta clonotypes.

MiXCR, applied by TCRdb to the reads, yields one record per CDR3 protein. The sample has 500,000 or so distinct CDR3 sequences, more than 15% seen once. Germline V gene lookup returns CDR1 SGHTA and CDR2 FQGNSA. The CDR3 is made up of 15 amino acids. V was trimmed by 5 bases and J by 2 bases, leaving 14 bases between them. Material for sequencing was CD8+ T cells from PBMCs. This chain uses TRBV7-2 with TRBJ2-3; the D call may be TRBD1 or TRBD2 (5 bases each). The source is a human donor in good health (CMV status not recorded). Some clones in this sample may be carry-over from other donors' samples. The CDR3 DNA reads as TGTGCCAGCAGCCCCTGGGGACCTTCCACAGATACGCAGTATTTT. It yields the protein CASSPWGPSTDTQYF.